This T cell receptor beta chain was profiled in a study of cytomegalovirus exposure and HLA in healthy donors. The PCR employed 60 Vbeta primers together with 13 Jbeta primers. Libraries were prepared by immunoSEQ multiplex PCR; TCRdb keeps only in-frame clonotypes and omits some of them. In total, the table holds approximately 200,000 clones. Germline CDR1 MDHEN, CDR2 SYDVKM. This CDR3 region has 15 residues. The junction had 6 bases not matched to a gene; V was cut back by 8 bases and J by 2 bases. Study-wide findings and caveats: Testing in vitro showed a few CMV-associated chains specific for CMV antigens. The study designated roughly 150 TCR beta chains cytomegalovirus-associated.

As concerns this clone: What it recognizes is unknown.

Sequenced input: PBMCs. This TCR was recovered from a boy aged 5 to 17 in good health and CMV-seronegative. The chain recombines TRBV28 with TRBJ2-3; 11 positions agree with TRBD1. The CDR3 here is CASPRDRGDTDTQYF. The CDR3 nucleotides are TGTGCCAGCCCTAGGGACAGGGGGGACACAGATACGCAGTATTTT.